What follows are 24 T cell receptor beta chains derived from one specimen sequenced in a study of blood T cell repertoires in COVID-19. TCRdb's copy holds only in-frame clones and misses some; the assay was immunoSEQ multiplex PCR. Here the sample spans about 300,000 clones, 85% to 90% being singletons. The specimen was peripheral blood. The receptors derive from a woman aged 45 to 65 with COVID-19, enrolled during active disease.

This clone was counted once. This chain joins TRBV2 and TRBJ1-5; TRBD1 is a possible D gene (6 bases). Germline V gene sequence: CDR1 SNHLY, CDR2 FYNNEI. CDR3 size: 16 residues. V shed 6 bases and J shed 4 bases, with 19 bases lying between them. Here the CDR3 reads CASSGTNILGNQPQHF. CDR3 sequence (DNA): TGTGCCAGCAGCGGGACAAACATTCTAGGTAATCAGCCCCAGCATTTT.

The J gene is TRBJ2-1, the V gene TRBV6-1; no clear D. The length of the CDR3 is 15 residues. Deletions cut 1 base from V and 6 bases from J, with 13 bases between. CDR1 MNHNS and CDR2 SASEGT come from the germline V gene. CDR3 region: CASSEETGSFNEQFF. The CDR3 bases are TGTGCCAGCAGTGAAGAGACCGGGTCATTCAATGAGCAGTTCTTC.

In its sample, this clone was seen a few times. V usage is TRBV30 and J usage is TRBJ2-2; tentatively, D is TRBD2 (5 bases). Between the trimmed V and J ends, which lost 3 bases and 1 base, there was a span of 9 bases. Germline-derived CDR1 and CDR2 are GTSNPN and SVGIG (reference sequence). The CDR3 runs 14 residues. The chain's CDR3 is CAWRRGENTGELFF. Written as DNA, the CDR3 is TGTGCCTGGAGACGGGGTGAGAACACCGGGGAGCTGTTTTTT.

V and J are TRBV6-5 and TRBJ2-1; 10 nucleotides line up with TRBD2. This CDR3 is built from 14 residues. The junction had 8 bases not matched to a gene; V was cut back by 6 bases and J by 9 bases. The germline V gene encodes CDR1 MNHEY and CDR2 SVGAGI. CDR3 in DNA: TGTGCCAGCAGCCAAGCGGGAGGGCCCGGTGAGCAGTTCTTC. This translates into CASSQAGGPGEQFF.

This clone appeared a few times. J is TRBJ2-5 and V is TRBV19; D call uncertain. Trimming left V 7 bases short and J 1 base short, with 10 bases between. CDR1 and CDR2 (germline): LNHDA, SQIVND (reference sequence). The CDR3 covers 13 residues. This CDR3 reads CASKDDTQETQYF. The CDR3, as DNA: TGTGCCAGTAAAGATGACACCCAAGAGACCCAGTACTTC. Combining the CDR3 with reference TRBV19 and TRBJ2-5 gives the whole variable domain DGGITQSPKYLFRKEGQNVTLSCEQNLNHDAMYWYRQDPGQGLRLIYYSQIVNDFQKGDIAEGYSVSREKKESFPLTVTSAQKNPTAFYLCASKDDTQETQYFGPGTRLLVL.

The chain combines TRBV5-4 with TRBJ1-2; possibly TRBD1 for D (5 bases). This CDR3 region has 16 residues. The germline V and J ends were trimmed by 4 bases and 5 bases, with 21 bases remaining between them. In germline, CDR1 is SGHNT, CDR2 YYREEE (reference sequence). CDR3 loop: CASSPAMGGGAYGYTF. CDR3 coding DNA: TGTGCCAGCAGCCCCGCCATGGGGGGAGGGGCTTATGGCTACACCTTC.

The gene calls are TRBV7-2 and TRBJ2-5, with TRBD2 identical over 7 bases. The V and J ends lost 1 base and 7 bases, in that order; junction bases with no gene match: 0. CDR1 is SGHTA and CDR2 is FQGNSA in the germline V gene. This CDR3 has 12 residues. As DNA, the CDR3 is TGTGCCAGCAGCTTAGGGGAGGGGACCCAGTACTTC. Its protein product is CASSLGEGTQYF.

This clone came up a few times. The DNA of the CDR3 is TGTGCCAGCAGTCATAGACCCCGGGCTGGGGCCAACGTCCTGACTTTC. Its protein product is CASSHRPRAGANVLTF. This sequence joins TRBV7-2 and TRBJ2-6; D is unclear. The CDR3 has 16 residues. The V end lost 6 bases, the J end lost 2 bases, and 14 bases lay between the germline ends. Germline CDR1 reads SGHTA; CDR2 reads FQGNSA.

The V and J genes are TRBV20-1 and TRBJ2-1, with D perhaps matching TRBD2 (6 bases). V was clipped by 3 bases and J by 4 bases, with 16 bases between them. The germline CDR1 and CDR2 sequences are DFQATT and SNEGSKA (reference sequence). The CDR3 is made up of 15 amino acids. CDR3 sequence reads: CSASGGTLNYNEQFF. For the CDR3, the DNA is TGCAGTGCTAGTGGCGGGACCTTAAATTACAATGAGCAGTTCTTC.

The chain uses TRBV7-2 and TRBJ2-5; TRBD2 agrees at 10 bases. The ends lost 6 bases at V and 4 bases at J; junction bases unmatched: 5. The CDR3 consists of 14 residues. The germline gives CDR1 SGHTA, CDR2 FQGNSA. This chain's CDR3 is CASRTLAGVETQYF. As DNA, the CDR3 is TGTGCCAGCAGGACCCTAGCGGGAGTAGAGACCCAGTACTTC.

This rearrangement joins TRBV11-3 to TRBJ2-1, with 7 positions matching TRBD2. Trimming took 5 bases from V and 9 from J; bases not matched to a gene: 13. Germline CDR1 reads SGHNT; CDR2 reads YENEEA. The CDR3 is 15 amino acids. The CDR3 is CASSLGAGEDSEQFF. The CDR3 DNA follows: TGTGCCAGCAGCCTAGGGGCGGGAGAAGATTCTGAGCAGTTCTTC.

This clone was observed a handful of times. The chain has TRBV10-3 and TRBJ1-2; D call uncertain. The CDR3 is 15 residues long. Germline V lookup: CDR1 ENHRY, CDR2 SYGVKD. The V end was cut by 5 bases, the J end by 2 bases, with 15 bases between. The CDR3 nucleotides read TGTGCCATCAGTCCGGGCCCCCGGGAGAACTATGGCTACACCTTC. Protein: CAISPGPRENYGYTF.

This clone was counted only a few times. The V gene is TRBV6-5, the J gene TRBJ2-3; 11 bases line up with TRBD2. Looked up from germline, CDR1 is MNHEY and CDR2 is SVGAGI. The CDR3 has 14 amino acids. V gave up 5 bases and J gave up 4 bases; unmatched junction bases: 2. CDR3 in amino acids: CASSHSGRADTQYF. CDR3 bases: TGTGCCAGCAGTCATAGCGGGAGGGCAGATACGCAGTATTTT.

This clone showed up just once. V and J are TRBV15 and TRBJ2-1; a possible D gene is TRBD2 (6 bases). The CDR3 runs to 17 residues. CDR1 LNHNV and CDR2 YYDKDF come from the germline V gene (reference sequence). Trimming left V 2 bases short and J 6 bases short, with 20 bases between. CDR3 residues: CATSRPLPGSEGNEQFF. In nucleotides, the CDR3 is TGTGCCACCAGCAGACCCCTACCCGGGAGTGAAGGCAATGAGCAGTTCTTC.

This rearrangement joins TRBV30 to TRBJ1-5; D might be TRBD1 (5 bases). CDR1 is GTSNPN and CDR2 is SVGIG in the germline V gene (reference sequence). The V and J ends lost 3 bases and 5 bases respectively, with 8 bases between them. The CDR3 sequence is 12 residues long. For the CDR3, the DNA is TGTGCCTGGAGGGACATAGATCAGCCCCAGCATTTT. Translation gives CAWRDIDQPQHF.

The chain is built from TRBV7-2 and TRBJ2-4; possible D gene TRBD1, 5 bases. The CDR3 has 17 residues. Germline CDR1 SGHTA, CDR2 FQGNSA. Trimming removed 5 bases from V and 7 bases from J, with 24 bases in between. The CDR3 spells CASSPRATASSSNIQYF. CDR3 nucleotide sequence: TGTGCCAGCAGCCCACGAGCGACAGCCTCTAGTAGTAACATTCAGTACTTC.

The genes are TRBV27 and TRBJ2-7; TRBD2 matches 7 bases. The CDR3 covers 15 residues. Looked up from germline, CDR1 is MNHEY and CDR2 is SMNVEV (reference sequence). The trim removed 5 bases at V and 3 bases at J, leaving 10 bases unmatched. The CDR3 sequence is CASSRGVAGGYEQYF. The DNA for the CDR3 is TGTGCCAGCAGTCGAGGAGTAGCGGGTGGCTACGAGCAGTACTTC.

This chain uses TRBV6-5 with TRBJ2-1; 9 positions match TRBD1. The V gene end was trimmed by 5 bases and the J gene end by 5 bases; junction bases not matched to a gene: 7. Germline assignment: CDR1 MNHEY and CDR2 SVGAGI. CDR3 length equals 15 residues. The CDR3 protein is CASSNRQGVDNEQFF. For the CDR3, the DNA is TGTGCCAGCAGTAATCGACAGGGGGTAGACAATGAGCAGTTCTTC.

The chain employs TRBV7-2 and TRBJ1-2; D call uncertain. V was cut by 1 base and J by 4 bases, with 7 bases left in between. The CDR3 is 13 residues long. Germline V gene sequence: CDR1 SGHTA, CDR2 FQGNSA. CDR3 bases: TGTGCCAGCAGCTTAGTACAATCCTATGGCTACACCTTC. Its protein is CASSLVQSYGYTF.

The chain is built from TRBV19 and TRBJ2-7; a possible D gene is TRBD1 (6 bases). Germline V gene sequence: CDR1 LNHDA, CDR2 SQIVND (reference sequence). This CDR3 is 14 amino acids long. The V and J ends lost 3 bases and 0 bases respectively, with 9 bases between them. CDR3 region: CASSIWDTSYEQYF. The CDR3 DNA reads TGTGCCAGTAGTATTTGGGACACCTCCTACGAGCAGTACTTC. Based on the CDR3 plus reference TRBV19 and TRBJ2-7, the full variable domain is DGGITQSPKYLFRKEGQNVTLSCEQNLNHDAMYWYRQDPGQGLRLIYYSQIVNDFQKGDIAEGYSVSREKKESFPLTVTSAQKNPTAFYLCASSIWDTSYEQYFGPGTRLTVT.

On this clone: Other DNA sequences from this sample encode an identical CDR3 as well. The chain couples TRBV30 to TRBJ1-2, with TRBD1 identical over 8 bases. The CDR3 covers 13 residues. The V gene's germline CDR1 is GTSNPN and CDR2 SVGIG (reference sequence). V was pared by 3 bases and J by 4 bases, with 4 bases of the junction left unmatched. The CDR3, as DNA: TGTGCCTGGAGCAGGGACAGGCCCTATGGCTACACCTTC. It yields the protein CAWSRDRPYGYTF. Using reference TRBV30 and TRBJ1-2 for the parts outside the CDR3, the full variable domain is SQTIHQWPATLVQPVGSPLSLECTVEGTSNPNLYWYRQAAGRGLQLLFYSVGIGQISSEVPQNLSASRPQDRQFILSSKKLLLSDSGFYLCAWSRDRPYGYTFGSGTRLTVV.

The rearrangement joins TRBV7-9 to TRBJ1-1; D not resolved. CDR3 length equals 12 residues. V lost 2 bases to trimming and J lost 6 bases, with 7 bases between them. Germline V gene lookup returns CDR1 SEHNR and CDR2 FQNEAQ (reference sequence). CDR3 residues: CASSLLPAEAFF. CDR3 sequence (DNA): TGTGCCAGCAGCTTACTTCCCGCTGAAGCTTTCTTT.

This clone was counted a few times. The chain joins TRBV7-9 to TRBJ1-2, with a weak D call TRBD1 (5 bases). The CDR3 is 18 residues long. Trimming cost V 5 bases and J 3 bases, with 25 bases left between them. CDR1 and CDR2 (germline): SEHNR, FQNEAQ (reference sequence). CDR3 amino acids: CASSPTRGTGLGDYGYTF. CDR3 coding DNA: TGTGCCAGCAGCCCTACACGGGGGACGGGACTCGGCGACTATGGCTACACCTTC.

This rearrangement joins TRBV5-4 to TRBJ1-2; D is unresolved. V was clipped by 0 bases and J by 0 bases, with 9 bases between them. This CDR3 is built from 15 residues. Per germline, CDR1 SGHNT and CDR2 YYREEE (reference sequence). The CDR3 region has the DNA TGTGCCAGCAGCTTGGACAGAAGATCTAACTATGGCTACACCTTC. This gives the protein CASSLDRRSNYGYTF. The full variable domain, rest sourced from reference TRBV5-4 and TRBJ1-2, is ETGVTQSPTHLIKTRGQQVTLRCSSQSGHNTVSWYQQALGQGPQFIFQYYREEENGRGNFPPRFSGLQFPNYSSELNVNALELDDSALYLCASSLDRRSNYGYTFGSGTRLTVV.